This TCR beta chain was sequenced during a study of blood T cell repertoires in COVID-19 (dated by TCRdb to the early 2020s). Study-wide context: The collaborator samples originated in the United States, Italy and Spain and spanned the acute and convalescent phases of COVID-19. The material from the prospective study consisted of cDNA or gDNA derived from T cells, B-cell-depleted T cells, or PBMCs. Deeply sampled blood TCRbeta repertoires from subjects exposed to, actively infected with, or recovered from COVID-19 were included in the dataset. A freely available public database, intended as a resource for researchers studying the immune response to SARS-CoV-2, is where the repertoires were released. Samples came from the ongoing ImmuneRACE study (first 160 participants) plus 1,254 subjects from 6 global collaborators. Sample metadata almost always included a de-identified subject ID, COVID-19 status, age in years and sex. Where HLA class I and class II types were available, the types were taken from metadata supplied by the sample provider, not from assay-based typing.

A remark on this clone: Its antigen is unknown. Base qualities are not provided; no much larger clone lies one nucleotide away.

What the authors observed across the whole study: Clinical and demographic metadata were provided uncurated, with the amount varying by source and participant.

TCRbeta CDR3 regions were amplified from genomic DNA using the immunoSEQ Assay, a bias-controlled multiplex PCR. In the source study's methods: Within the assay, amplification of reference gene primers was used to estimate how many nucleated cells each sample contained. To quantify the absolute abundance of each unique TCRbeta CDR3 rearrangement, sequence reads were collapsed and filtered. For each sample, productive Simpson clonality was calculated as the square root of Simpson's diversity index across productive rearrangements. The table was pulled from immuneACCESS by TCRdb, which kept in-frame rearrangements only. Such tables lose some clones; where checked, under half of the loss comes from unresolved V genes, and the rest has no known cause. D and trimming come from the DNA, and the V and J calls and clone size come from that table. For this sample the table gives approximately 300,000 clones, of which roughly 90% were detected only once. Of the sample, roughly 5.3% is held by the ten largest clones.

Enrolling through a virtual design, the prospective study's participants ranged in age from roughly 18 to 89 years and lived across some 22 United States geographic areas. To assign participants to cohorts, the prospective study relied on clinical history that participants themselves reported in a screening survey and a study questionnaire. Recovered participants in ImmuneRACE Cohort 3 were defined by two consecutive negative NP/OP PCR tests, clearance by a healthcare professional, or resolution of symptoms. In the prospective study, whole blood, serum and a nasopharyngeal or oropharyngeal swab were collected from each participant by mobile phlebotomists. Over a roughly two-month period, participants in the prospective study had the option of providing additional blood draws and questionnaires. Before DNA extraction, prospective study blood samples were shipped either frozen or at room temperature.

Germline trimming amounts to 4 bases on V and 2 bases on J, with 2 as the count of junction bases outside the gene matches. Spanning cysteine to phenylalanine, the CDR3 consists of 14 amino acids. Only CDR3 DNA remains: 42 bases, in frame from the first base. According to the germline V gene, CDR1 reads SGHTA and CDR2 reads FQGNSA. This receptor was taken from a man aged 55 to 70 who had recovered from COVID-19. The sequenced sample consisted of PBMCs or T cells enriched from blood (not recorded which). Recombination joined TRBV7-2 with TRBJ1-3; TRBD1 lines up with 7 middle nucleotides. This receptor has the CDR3 CASSYGTAGNTIYF. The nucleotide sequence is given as TGTGCCAGCAGCTACGGGACAGCTGGAAACACCATATATTTT.